This TCR beta chain was recovered during a study of T cell repertoires in cytomegalovirus infection (dated by TCRdb to 2018 to 2020). Regarding the study in general: Alongside well-studied HLA-B-restricted epitopes, the peptide stimulations were aimed at recently identified HLA-C-restricted CMV epitopes, whose presentation resists viral immunomodulation. Donor HLA type was relevant to the analysis, as public TCR beta signatures indicated carriage of CMV infection together with the matching HLA type. Broad study findings and their caveats: The ex vivo response was dominated by HLA-C-restricted CMV-specific TCR beta clonotypes, which also provided the single most frequent clonotype in two of eight donors. In both this cohort and an independent cohort of over 350 donors, the cumulative frequency of public TCR beta family members distinguished carriers of CMV infection plus the relevant HLA type.

In light of the paper, this sample's treatment or condition label describes: in vitro stimulation with specific CMV peptide epitopes to enrich CMV-specific T cells. About this clonotype: No cognate antigen has been identified for it. Within one base of it there is no much larger clone, and no base qualities were kept.

The run used an Illumina HiSeq 1500. TCRdb passed the public sequencing reads through fastp at Q25 and MiXCR, retaining productive beta sequences. Each entry merges the rows of one CDR3 protein and shows their most common DNA and genes. Across this sample there are around 360,000 distinct CDR3 sequences, with approximately 30% seen only once. The ten largest clones represent around an eighth of the sample. The receptor comes from a human donor in good health (CMV status not recorded). Some clones in this sample may be carry-over from other donors' samples. The source material was cultured PBMCs, sampled from culture after CMV antigen stimulation.

The DNA reads TGTGCCAGCAGTGTTCTGATTACGATTGAAGGGAGTCCCAGCTCCTACGAGCAGTACTTC. This codes for CASSVLITIEGSPSSYEQYF. The rearrangement joined TRBV28 to TRBJ2-7; TRBD2 is possibly the D segment (5 matching bases). The CDR3 contains 20 residues, cysteine and phenylalanine counted. The entry retains the CDR3 DNA only, 60 bases that are in frame from base 1. From a lookup of the germline V gene, CDR1 and CDR2 are MDHEN and SYDVKM. The trim is 5 bases for V and 0 bases for J, with a gap of 29 bases between the germline ends.